This T cell receptor (beta chain) was obtained from a study of CD8+ T cells in alopecia areata. Study-level findings and limits: Sharing of TCR sequences between patients (possibly for HLA-related reasons) was less clear than in mice. Among the top 100, expanded CD8+ clones, as well as scalp clonality, were significantly decreased by tofacitinib.

Treatment noted: oral pan-JAK inhibitor, 5-10 mg twice daily. Germline V gives CDR1 LGHNA, CDR2 YSLEER. The trim removed 0 bases at V and 3 bases at J, leaving 3 bases unmatched. The CDR3 contains 15 residues. Points on this clone: The target antigen is unknown.

Sequencing used cDNA as its template, made by extracting RNA and reverse transcribing it. The repertoire was sequenced with immunoSEQ multiplex PCR; TCRdb's copy has only in-frame clones and lacks some. This sample has some 130,000 clones; 45% to 60% occur once, and the top ten carry approximately 15%. The chain joins TRBV4-3 to TRBJ1-2, with 8 bases identical to TRBD1. This sequence was found in a human donor with alopecia areata. Sequencing used CD8+ T cells sorted from blood, obtained at week 4, from a patient treated with tofacitinib. The CDR3 reads CASSQDNRGDYGYTF. The CDR3 bases are TGCGCCAGCAGCCAAGATAACAGGGGGGACTATGGCTACACCTTC.